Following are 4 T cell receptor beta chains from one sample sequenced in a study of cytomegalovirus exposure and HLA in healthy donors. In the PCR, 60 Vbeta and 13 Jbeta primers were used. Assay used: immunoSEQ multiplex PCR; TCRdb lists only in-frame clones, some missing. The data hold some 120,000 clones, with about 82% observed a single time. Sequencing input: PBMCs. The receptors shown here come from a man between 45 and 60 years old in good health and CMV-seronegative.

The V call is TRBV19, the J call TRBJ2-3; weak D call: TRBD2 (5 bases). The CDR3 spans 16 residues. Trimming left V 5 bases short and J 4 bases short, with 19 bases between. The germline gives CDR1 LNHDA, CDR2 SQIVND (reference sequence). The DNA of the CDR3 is TGTGCCAGTAGTTCTTTCAGCGGAACCCACCCAGATACGCAGTATTTT. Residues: CASSSFSGTHPDTQYF.

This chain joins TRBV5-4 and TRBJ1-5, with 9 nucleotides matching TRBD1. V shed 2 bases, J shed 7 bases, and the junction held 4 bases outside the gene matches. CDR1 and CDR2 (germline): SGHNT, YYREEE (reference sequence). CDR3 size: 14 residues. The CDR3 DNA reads TGTGCCAGCAGCTTACAGGGGGCTGGGCAGCCCCAGCATTTT. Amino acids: CASSLQGAGQPQHF.

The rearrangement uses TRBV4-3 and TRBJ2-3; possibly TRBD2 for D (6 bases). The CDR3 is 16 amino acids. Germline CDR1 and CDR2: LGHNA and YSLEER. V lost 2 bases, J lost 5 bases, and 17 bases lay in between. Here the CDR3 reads CASSQNLRLDIDTQYF. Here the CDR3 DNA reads TGCGCCAGCAGCCAAAACCTGCGACTAGATATAGATACGCAGTATTTT.

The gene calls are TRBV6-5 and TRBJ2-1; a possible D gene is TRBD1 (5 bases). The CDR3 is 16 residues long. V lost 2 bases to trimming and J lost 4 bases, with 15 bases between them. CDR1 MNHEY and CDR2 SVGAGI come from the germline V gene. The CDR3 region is CASSYRPQGMYNEQFF. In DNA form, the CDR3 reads TGTGCCAGCAGTTACAGACCTCAGGGAATGTACAATGAGCAGTTCTTC.